This TCR beta chain was identified during a study of human T cells and chemical hapten exposure. Study information: The use of 2% DPC on approximately 2 cm by approximately 2 cm of upper inner arm skin constituted sensitization.

The time point denotes: patch test 3, about 24 weeks after DPC sensitization. Noted treatment: therapeutic diphenylcyclopropenone sensitization with weekly scalp DPC. The total RNA was obtained from whole blood that was not fractionated. TCRdb reanalysed the RACE reads using MiXCR and keeps one entry per CDR3 protein. The repertoire consists of tens of thousands of distinct CDR3 sequences, with around 12% occurring once and the leading ten covering roughly 2.6%. The length of the CDR3 is 15 residues. The germline V and J ends were trimmed by 6 bases and 6 bases, with 21 bases remaining between them. This clonotype was detected many times.

The specimen comprised whole blood, sampled in connection with sensitization to the hapten diphenylcyclopropenone (DPC). This TCR came from a man under 40 with alopecia areata. Some clones in this sample may be carry-over from other donors' samples. The rearrangement links TRBV12-3 or TRBV12-4 to TRBJ2-7; a weak D match, TRBD1 (5 bases). The chain's CDR3 is CASSSARTPTGEQYF. CDR3 nucleotide sequence: TGTGCCAGCAGCTCGGCCCGGACACCTACGGGCGAGCAGTACTTC.